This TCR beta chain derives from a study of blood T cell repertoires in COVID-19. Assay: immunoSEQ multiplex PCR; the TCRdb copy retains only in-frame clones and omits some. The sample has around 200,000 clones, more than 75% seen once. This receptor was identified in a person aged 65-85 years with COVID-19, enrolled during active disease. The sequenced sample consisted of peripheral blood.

CDR3 nucleotides: TGTGCCGGAAGGGGGCTAGGGAACACTGAAGCTTTCTTT. Translation gives CAGRGLGNTEAFF. This chain joins TRBV28 and TRBJ1-1, with 7 bases fitting TRBD1. The CDR3 spans 13 residues. Unmatched junction bases numbered 7, after V lost 11 bases and J lost 1 base. Germline V gene sequence: CDR1 MDHEN, CDR2 SYDVKM.